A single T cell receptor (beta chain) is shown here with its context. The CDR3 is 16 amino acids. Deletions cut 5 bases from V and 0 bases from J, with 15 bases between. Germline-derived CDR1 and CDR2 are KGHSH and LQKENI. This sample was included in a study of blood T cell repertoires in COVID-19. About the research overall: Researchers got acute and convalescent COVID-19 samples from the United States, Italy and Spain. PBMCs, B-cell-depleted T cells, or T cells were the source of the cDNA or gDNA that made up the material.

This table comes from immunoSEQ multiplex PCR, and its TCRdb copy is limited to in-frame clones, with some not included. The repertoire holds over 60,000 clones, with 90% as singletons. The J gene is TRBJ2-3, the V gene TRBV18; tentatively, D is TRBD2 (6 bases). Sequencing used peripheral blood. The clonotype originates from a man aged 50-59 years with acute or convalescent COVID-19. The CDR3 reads CASSVRRGTSTDTQYF. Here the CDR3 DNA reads TGTGCCAGCTCAGTCAGGCGGGGCACTAGCACAGATACGCAGTATTTT.